This T cell receptor beta chain was obtained from a study of neurological immune-mediated disorders. Study-wide points: Healthy controls had more TCR clonal expansion than multiple sclerosis, which showed the least, whereas HTLV-1-associated myelopathy showed the most.

The authors obtained over 160 million TCR-beta sequences from 15-18 subjects per sequencing run. One entry per CDR3 protein results from TCRdb running MiXCR on the 5' RACE reads. The table shows about 57,000 distinct CDR3 sequences, with over 9.5% occurring only once. This clonotype was detected many times. Its cognate antigen is unknown. The CDR3 loop spans 16 amino acids. The J segment lost 4 bases and the V segment lost 0 bases, leaving 9 bases of the junction unmatched. CDR1 is SGHRS, CDR2 YFSETQ, per germline. The clonotype comes from a woman in her sixties or seventies with HTLV-1-associated myelopathy (HAM/TSP). The sequenced sample consisted of PBMCs. V gene TRBV5-1 combines with J gene TRBJ2-7, with 8 bases that match TRBD1. In nucleotides, the CDR3 is TGCGCCAGCAGCTTGGCGAGGACAGGGAATACGTACGAGCAGTACTTC. Protein sequence: CASSLARTGNTYEQYF.